The TCR beta chain described here comes from a study of blood T cells in healthy people across ages (dated by TCRdb to between 2015 and 2017). General notes on the study: In model experiments, roughly one uniquely barcoded TCR beta cDNA molecule per two T cells was captured by template switching. To avoid experimental bias, donors of different ages were randomly spread across the sequencing lanes. Donors were grouped into four age groups: young (average about 15 years), middle-aged (roughly 37), aged (about 60) and long-lived (around 82). The study measured age-related changes in TCR beta repertoire diversity using deep sequencing normalized with unique cDNA molecular identifiers. Using the same blood draw, the study looked at two additional independent replicas of 1 million unique cDNA reads for two donors, one aged 18 to 30 and the other aged 80 or older.

This clonotype showed up just a few times. Its specific antigen is unknown. Nothing much larger sits one base from this clone, and base qualities are not available. CDR1 and CDR2 are read off the germline V gene as ENHRY and SYGVKD. Spanning cysteine to phenylalanine, the CDR3 consists of 18 amino acids. Of the read, only the CDR3 DNA is kept; its 54 bases are in frame from base 1. V gives up 6 bases and J gives up 0 bases, and the segment between their germline ends measures 24 bases. Results the study describes overall, beyond this receptor: Compared with the aged group, the long-lived group had more naive CD4+ T cells, fewer expanded clones and increased TCR diversity, suggesting age selection. The CMV infection status of donors was not known, potentially confounding age-related changes in expanded clonotypes. As age increased, observed TCR beta diversity per million T cells dropped in a roughly linear way, and a significant reduction was already evident by age about 40. Observed TCR beta diversity correlated strongly with the percentage of naive T cells measured by flow cytometry. Estimates of total diversity from one million sequenced T cells were regarded as lower bounds and underestimates. Because profiling used bulk unsorted PBMCs, naive and antigen-experienced compartments could not be compared conclusively.

The 39 donors, aged about 6 to 95 years, were systemically healthy Caucasian individuals from Russia. Each donor gave roughly 9.5 milliliters of peripheral blood, collected into EDTA-treated Vacutainer tubes. PBMCs were isolated by Ficoll-Paque density-gradient centrifugation, with at least 6 million obtained per sample. Total RNA, at least 6 micrograms per sample, was extracted from PBMCs with Trizol reagent. For every donor, flow cytometry on a PBMC aliquot measured the percentage of naive CD45RAhigh/CD27high T cells. Receptor libraries were prepared by 5' RACE. Sequencing used an Illumina HiSeq 2500. The second PCR ran for roughly 7 to 11 cycles and used a J-beta primer mix along with a sample-barcoded 5' primer. Each TCR beta cDNA molecule received a unique molecular identifier from a template-switch 5' adaptor carrying 12 random nucleotides. Each sample yielded at least 2.5 million CDR3-containing paired-end reads. First-strand cDNA was synthesized from all RNA with the Mint cDNA synthesis kit, primed by a TRBC-specific oligonucleotide. All cDNA was treated with uracil-DNA glycosylase and then went through a first 18-cycle PCR with the universal primers M1SS and BC2_uni_R. On the authors' methods: For normalization, 1 million high-quality reads were randomly selected from each sample, with every read carrying a distinct molecular identifier. Instead of being binned into consensus sequences, reads with shared molecular identifiers were discarded. MiTCR, set to a Q25 quality threshold and the strictest error-elimination algorithm, was used for CDR3 identification, clonotype clustering and error correction. Lower-bound total TCR beta diversity was estimated with a nonparametric unseen species model using Euler transformation. The raw public data were reprocessed by TCRdb itself: fastp quality trimming at Q25, MiXCR clonotype calling, in-frame beta chains only. Every distinct CDR3 protein forms one entry, paired with its most common genes and DNA. For this entry, the V and J calls and clone size follow TCRdb and not the study's own pipeline. For this sample there are 1.5 million to 2 million distinct CDR3 sequences; about 49% appear just once. The ten largest make up approximately 2.1% of the sample.

Recombination joined TRBV10-3 with TRBJ2-7; possibly the D gene is TRBD2, per 5 matching bases. The source of this sequence is a woman in her thirties or forties in good health. The specimen was blood. The CDR3: CAIREGPEGIASSYEQYF. The nucleotides read TGTGCCATCAGGGAAGGCCCTGAGGGCATTGCGAGCTCCTACGAGCAGTACTTC.